The 16 T cell receptor beta chains below all came from one sample that was sequenced in a study of T cell responses to AZD1222 COVID-19 vaccine. The method was immunoSEQ multiplex PCR; TCRdb's version includes in-frame clones alone and lacks a portion of them. The repertoire consists of tens of thousands of clones, with approximately 83% occurring once and the leading ten covering 6.3%. Here the sequenced sample was peripheral blood, taken on day 0 of AZD1222 vaccination. The receptors were gathered from an adult in good health.

V and J are TRBV19 and TRBJ1-5; D call uncertain. This CDR3 contains 16 residues. V lost 5 bases and J lost 4, with 18 bases in between. Germline values: CDR1 LNHDA, CDR2 SQIVND (reference sequence). The CDR3 is CASSPQVGSVNQPQHF. The CDR3 nucleotides read TGTGCCAGTAGTCCCCAGGTGGGGTCCGTGAATCAGCCCCAGCATTTT.

The V and J genes are TRBV5-1 and TRBJ1-3; no clear D. Per germline, CDR1 SGHRS and CDR2 YFSETQ. Trimming removed 5 bases at V and 1 base at J, with 10 bases between. This CDR3 has 14 residues. CDR3 amino acids: CASSLSLSGNTIYF. The CDR3 DNA is TGCGCCAGCAGTTTATCATTATCTGGAAACACCATATATTTT. Based on the CDR3 plus reference TRBV5-1 and TRBJ1-3, the full variable domain is KAGVTQTPRYLIKTRGQQVTLSCSPISGHRSVSWYQQTPGQGLQFLFEYFSETQRNKGNFPGRFSGRQFSNSRSEMNVSTLELGDSALYLCASSLSLSGNTIYFGEGSWLTVV.

The chain combines TRBV7-9 with TRBJ1-2; D remains ambiguous. Germline lookup yields CDR1 SEHNR and CDR2 FQNEAQ (reference sequence). There are 15 residues in the CDR3. The ends were cut back, 4 bases at V and 6 bases at J, with 18 bases in the middle. This CDR3 reads CASSSGREELHGYTF. The CDR3 DNA sequence: TGTGCCAGCAGCTCCGGACGAGAGGAGCTCCATGGCTACACCTTC.

The V and J genes are TRBV6-1 and TRBJ1-2; 8 nucleotides agree with TRBD1. CDR3 length: 15 amino acids. V shed 2 bases and J 5 bases; nucleotides not matched to a gene: 7. Germline V gives CDR1 MNHNS, CDR2 SASEGT. The CDR3 DNA is TGTGCCAGCAGTGAATTGTGGCAGGGGGCTTATGGCTACACCTTC. Translation: CASSELWQGAYGYTF.

CDR3 in amino acids: CASSLVGTANTGELFF. CDR3 sequence (DNA): TGTGCCAGCAGCTTAGTTGGAACTGCGAACACCGGGGAGCTGTTTTTT. V usage is TRBV7-8 and J usage is TRBJ2-2, with D hard to call. Germline V gives CDR1 SGHVS, CDR2 FQNEAQ. This CDR3 region has 16 residues. Trimming pared 1 base from V and 0 bases from J, leaving 9 bases between.

The J gene is TRBJ2-7, the V gene TRBV7-2; D is possibly TRBD1 (5 bases). The germline gives CDR1 SGHTA, CDR2 FQGNSA. V was pared by 6 bases and J by 1 base, with 10 bases between. This CDR3 is 13 amino acids long. Here the CDR3 DNA reads TGTGCCAGCAGTACCGACAGATCCTACGAGCAGTACTTC. Translation: CASSTDRSYEQYF. The full variable domain, in which reference TRBV7-2 and TRBJ2-7 provide the parts outside the CDR3, is GAGVSQSPSNKVTEKGKDVELRCDPISGHTALYWYRQSLGQGLEFLIYFQGNSAPDKSGLPSDRFSAERTGGSVSTLTIQRTQQEDSAVYLCASSTDRSYEQYFGPGTRLTVT.

The chain uses TRBV30 and TRBJ1-1; 7 bases match TRBD1. Germline values: CDR1 GTSNPN, CDR2 SVGIG (reference sequence). This CDR3 comprises 13 residues. J was trimmed by 5 bases and V by 5 bases; bases with no gene match: 8. The CDR3 nucleotides are TGTGCCTGGGCCCGACAGGGTGGGACTGAAGCTTTCTTT. Encoded protein: CAWARQGGTEAFF.

The chain recombines TRBV6-2 or TRBV6-3 with TRBJ2-3; D remains ambiguous. The length of the CDR3 is 13 residues. In germline, CDR1 is MNHEY, CDR2 SVGEGT. The germline V and J ends were trimmed by 4 bases and 1 base, with 6 bases remaining between them. CDR3 nucleotide sequence: TGTGCCAGCAGTTTGCCGGGCACAGATACGCAGTATTTT. Protein product: CASSLPGTDTQYF.

This sequence joins TRBV21-1 and TRBJ1-6; TRBD1 is the table's D call, not checked against the DNA. TRBV21-1 is reported as a pseudogene. There are 14 residues in the CDR3. The CDR3 here is CARPQGPSDSPLHF. CDR3 DNA: TGTGCCAGGCCACAGGGTCCTTCAGACTCACCCCTCCACTTT.

This clone was counted only a few times. This rearrangement joins TRBV11-2 to TRBJ1-4; D is perhaps TRBD1 (5 bases). The CDR3 loop spans 12 amino acids. Trimming stripped 5 bases from V and 14 bases from J, with 15 bases between. The germline gives CDR1 SGHAT, CDR2 FQNNGV. Written as DNA, the CDR3 is TGTGCCAGCAGCCCAGGGACTGACATCCTGTTTTTT. It specifies CASSPGTDILFF.

This rearrangement joins TRBV9 to TRBJ2-7, with D tentatively TRBD2 (6 bases). This CDR3 region has 15 residues. Trimming pared 2 bases from V and 0 bases from J, leaving 12 bases between. Germline-derived CDR1 and CDR2 are SGDLS and YYNGEE. The CDR3 loop is CASSVNSGYSYEQYF. CDR3 in DNA: TGTGCCAGCAGCGTGAATAGCGGATACTCCTACGAGCAGTACTTC.

The chain is built from TRBV30 and TRBJ1-2, with a weak D call TRBD1 (6 bases). The CDR3 totals 11 residues. The germline gives CDR1 GTSNPN, CDR2 SVGIG (reference sequence). This chain's CDR3 is CAGQGTYGYTF. DNA of the CDR3: TGTGCGGGGCAGGGGACCTATGGCTACACCTTC.

The genes are TRBV19 and TRBJ2-7; 11 bases line up with TRBD2. CDR1 LNHDA and CDR2 SQIVND come from the germline V gene (reference sequence). V shed 3 bases and J 2 bases; nucleotides not matched to a gene: 6. The CDR3 runs to 16 residues. The CDR3 nucleotides read TGTGCCAGTAGTATCTCCGGGACTAGCGGAACCTACGAGCAGTACTTC. It specifies CASSISGTSGTYEQYF. Drawing the rest from reference TRBV19 and TRBJ2-7, the complete variable domain is DGGITQSPKYLFRKEGQNVTLSCEQNLNHDAMYWYRQDPGQGLRLIYYSQIVNDFQKGDIAEGYSVSREKKESFPLTVTSAQKNPTAFYLCASSISGTSGTYEQYFGPGTRLTVT.

The chain employs TRBV11-2 and TRBJ2-6; TRBD1 agrees at 7 bases. Germline loops: CDR1 SGHAT, CDR2 FQNNGV. The CDR3 loop spans 19 amino acids. The J segment lost 0 bases and the V segment lost 1 base, leaving 9 bases of the junction unmatched. The CDR3 is CASSLVGGRSSSGANVLTF. For the CDR3, the DNA is TGTGCCAGCAGCTTAGTAGGGGGCAGGTCTTCCTCTGGGGCCAACGTCCTGACTTTC.

The chain carries TRBV30 and TRBJ2-7; 7 nucleotides match TRBD2. CDR3 length: 14 amino acids. In germline, CDR1 is GTSNPN, CDR2 SVGIG (reference sequence). V lost 0 bases to trimming and J lost 1 base; unmatched junction nucleotides: 3. CDR3 sequence (DNA): TGTGCCTGGAGTGTCCTAGCGGATTCCTACGAGCAGTACTTC. It codes for CAWSVLADSYEQYF. Complete variable domain (other parts from reference TRBV30 and TRBJ2-7): SQTIHQWPATLVQPVGSPLSLECTVEGTSNPNLYWYRQAAGRGLQLLFYSVGIGQISSEVPQNLSASRPQDRQFILSSKKLLLSDSGFYLCAWSVLADSYEQYFGPGTRLTVT.

The chain employs TRBV9 and TRBJ2-1; TRBD2 matches 9 bases. With 3 bases clipped from V and 3 bases from J, the junction kept 1 base outside the gene matches. The CDR3 is 14 amino acids. CDR1 is SGDLS, CDR2 YYNGEE, per germline. As DNA, the CDR3 is TGTGCCAGCAGCGAGACTAGCGGCTACAATGAGCAGTTCTTC. Its protein is CASSETSGYNEQFF.